A selection of T cell receptor beta chains follows, all from one sample in a study of cytomegalovirus exposure and HLA in healthy donors. Assay used: immunoSEQ multiplex PCR; TCRdb lists only in-frame clones, some missing. The sample has roughly 100,000 clones, 75% to 85% seen once. Specimen: PBMCs. The source is a man aged 18 to 29 in good health and CMV-seropositive. Each CDR3 is given with its conserved first and last residue. Fields, in order: clone size, V gene, D gene, J gene, CDR3 protein, CDR3 DNA. A D gene is named only where the DNA matches it firmly. The size field is filled for only some rows; it gives once, few, many or a size class.

>-|TRBV9|TRBD2|TRBJ2-7
CASSFGTSDGEQYF
TGTGCCAGCAGCTTCGGGACTAGCGACGGCGAGCAGTACTTC
>-|TRBV28|-|TRBJ1-2
CASSPLGGFRYTF
TGTGCCAGCAGTCCGCTGGGCGGGTTTCGCTACACCTTC
>few|TRBV19|TRBD1|TRBJ2-3
CASSILGQGFSDTQYF
TGTGCCAGTAGTATCCTGGGACAGGGGTTTTCAGATACGCAGTATTTT
>once|TRBV9|-|TRBJ2-7
CASSGGTIPYEQYF
TGTGCCAGCAGCGGCGGGACCATTCCTTACGAGCAGTACTTC
>once|TRBV7-6|-|TRBJ1-3
CASSLAELSGNTIYF
TGTGCCAGCAGCTTAGCCGAACTCTCTGGAAACACCATATATTTT
>-|TRBV4-1|-|TRBJ1-1
CASSPSWYGRTEAFF
TGCGCCAGCAGCCCAAGTTGGTACGGGAGGACTGAAGCTTTCTTT
>few|TRBV5-6|-|TRBJ2-2
CASSLWIQENTGELFF
TGTGCCAGCAGCTTGTGGATACAGGAGAACACCGGGGAGCTGTTTTTT
>-|TRBV27|TRBD1|TRBJ1-2
CASSFGRGRGYTF
TGTGCCAGCAGTTTTGGCAGGGGGCGAGGCTACACCTTC
>-|TRBV19|TRBD1|TRBJ2-6
CASSMSGTASGANVLTF
TGTGCCAGTAGTATGTCCGGGACAGCTTCTGGGGCCAACGTCCTGACTTTC
>-|TRBV28|-|TRBJ1-2
CASSLTGNYGYTF
TGTGCCAGCAGTTTAACGGGAAACTATGGCTACACCTTC
>-|TRBV4-1|-|TRBJ1-5
CASSQEGDGGPQHF
TGCGCCAGCAGCCAAGAGGGAGACGGGGGGCCCCAGCATTTT
>-|TRBV29-1|-|TRBJ2-3
CSVGLVTDTQYF
TGCAGCGTGGGGCTAGTGACAGATACGCAGTATTTT
>-|TRBV4-1|-|TRBJ2-7
CASSQDWNSLYEQYF
TGCGCCAGCAGCCAAGATTGGAACAGTTTATACGAGCAGTACTTC
>-|TRBV9|-|TRBJ2-5
CASSVGGNQETQYF
TGTGCCAGCAGCGTAGGGGGCAACCAAGAGACCCAGTACTTC
>-|TRBV29-1|TRBD1|TRBJ1-2
CSVEIFRGRDLDDGYTF
TGCAGCGTTGAAATTTTCAGGGGGCGCGATCTAGATGATGGCTACACCTTC
>-|TRBV18|-|TRBJ2-5
CASSPTAEMETQYF
TGTGCCAGCTCACCAACAGCTGAAATGGAGACCCAGTACTTC
>-|TRBV6-6|-|TRBJ2-7
CASKAGPSEQYF
TGTGCCAGCAAAGCAGGCCCCAGCGAGCAGTACTTC
>-|TRBV4-2|TRBD2|TRBJ2-1
CASSQGAGGTYNEQFF
TGTGCCAGCAGCCAGGGGGCGGGGGGTACTTACAATGAGCAGTTCTTC
>-|TRBV4-1|-|TRBJ2-7
CASSQESGVSYEQYF
TGCGCCAGCAGCCAAGAATCGGGGGTTAGCTACGAGCAGTACTTC
>-|TRBV27|-|TRBJ1-6
CASSPSRGSSYNSPLHF
TGTGCCAGCAGTCCGTCGAGGGGGAGCTCCTATAATTCACCCCTCCACTTT
>-|TRBV30|-|TRBJ1-5
CAWSVLMGGQPQHF
TGTGCCTGGAGTGTACTAATGGGGGGGCAGCCCCAGCATTTT